The T cell receptor (beta chain) under discussion was sequenced for a study of cytomegalovirus exposure and HLA in healthy donors. Study-level findings and limits: Overall, roughly 150 TCR beta chains were annotated as cytomegalovirus-associated. Among TCR sequences, most were rare, though some public TCRs appeared in many donors.

V dropped 5 bases and J dropped 3; count of bases not matched to a gene: 7. The CDR3 extends over 14 amino acids. Germline loops: CDR1 MNHNS, CDR2 SASEGT. Comments on this clone: Its antigen is undetermined.

Assay used: immunoSEQ multiplex PCR; TCRdb lists only in-frame clones, some missing. This table has about 220,000 clones, around four fifths appearing once. Material: PBMCs. This receptor was obtained from a woman aged 30 to 39 in good health and CMV-seropositive. The rearrangement uses TRBV6-1 and TRBJ2-7; 7 bases are a match to TRBD1. The CDR3 DNA reads as TGTGCCAGCAGTCACAGGGGAGAACTCTACGAGCAGTACTTC. Translated: CASSHRGELYEQYF.